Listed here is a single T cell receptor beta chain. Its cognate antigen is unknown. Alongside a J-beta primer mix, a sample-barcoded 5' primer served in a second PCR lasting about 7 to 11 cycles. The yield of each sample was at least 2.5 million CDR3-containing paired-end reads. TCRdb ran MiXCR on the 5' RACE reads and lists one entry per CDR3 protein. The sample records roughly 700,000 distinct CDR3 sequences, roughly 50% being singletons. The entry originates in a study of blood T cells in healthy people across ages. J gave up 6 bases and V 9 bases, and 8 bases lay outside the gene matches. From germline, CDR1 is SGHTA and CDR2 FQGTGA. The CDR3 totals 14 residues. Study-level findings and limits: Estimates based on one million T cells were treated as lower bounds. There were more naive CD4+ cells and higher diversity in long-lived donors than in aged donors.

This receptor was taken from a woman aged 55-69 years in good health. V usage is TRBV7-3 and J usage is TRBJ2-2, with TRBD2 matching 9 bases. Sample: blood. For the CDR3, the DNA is TGTGCCAGTCTGGCGGGAGGGAAGGCCGGGGAGCTGTTTTTT. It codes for CASLAGGKAGELFF.